These 3 T cell receptor beta chains originate from one sample sequenced in a study of long-term antiretroviral therapy in people with HIV. The run of the v3.0 immunoSEQ assay was at survey level. TCRdb's table, derived via immunoSEQ multiplex PCR, lists solely in-frame clones and lacks some. The table has 7,000 or so clones, almost 75% seen once; the top ten hold around 30%. Here the sequenced sample was unsorted PBMCs, taken 0.2 years after starting antiretroviral therapy. The source is a man aged 40-49 years with HIV.

The V and J genes are TRBV5-1 and TRBJ1-3; no firm D call. The germline CDR1 and CDR2 sequences are SGHRS and YFSETQ. With 1 base removed from V and 4 bases from J, the gap between germline ends came to 18 bases. This CDR3 is 17 amino acids long. The CDR3 protein is CASSLLGLLTAGNTIYF. The CDR3 DNA sequence: TGCGCCAGCAGCTTGCTAGGGCTCTTGACGGCCGGAAACACCATATATTTT.

The count of this clone is one. The CDR3 loop reads CAVGDSSGANVLTF. CDR3 DNA sequence: TGTGCCGTAGGGGACTCCTCTGGGGCCAACGTCCTGACTTTC. The V gene is TRBV7-9, the J gene TRBJ2-6; TRBD2 is a possible D gene (6 bases). V was shortened by 11 bases and J by 0 bases, with 11 bases between the two germline ends. The germline V gene has CDR1 SEHNR and CDR2 FQNEAQ (reference sequence). This CDR3 has 14 amino acids.

This clone showed up just a few times. V usage is TRBV29-1 and J usage is TRBJ1-2, with 10 bases identical to TRBD1. The CDR3 is 12 amino acids. CDR1 and CDR2 (germline): SQVTM, ANQGSEA. J gave up 6 bases and V 7 bases, and 5 bases lay outside the gene matches. The CDR3 protein is CSGQGQGNGYTF. The CDR3 DNA follows: TGCAGCGGGCAGGGACAGGGGAATGGCTACACCTTC.